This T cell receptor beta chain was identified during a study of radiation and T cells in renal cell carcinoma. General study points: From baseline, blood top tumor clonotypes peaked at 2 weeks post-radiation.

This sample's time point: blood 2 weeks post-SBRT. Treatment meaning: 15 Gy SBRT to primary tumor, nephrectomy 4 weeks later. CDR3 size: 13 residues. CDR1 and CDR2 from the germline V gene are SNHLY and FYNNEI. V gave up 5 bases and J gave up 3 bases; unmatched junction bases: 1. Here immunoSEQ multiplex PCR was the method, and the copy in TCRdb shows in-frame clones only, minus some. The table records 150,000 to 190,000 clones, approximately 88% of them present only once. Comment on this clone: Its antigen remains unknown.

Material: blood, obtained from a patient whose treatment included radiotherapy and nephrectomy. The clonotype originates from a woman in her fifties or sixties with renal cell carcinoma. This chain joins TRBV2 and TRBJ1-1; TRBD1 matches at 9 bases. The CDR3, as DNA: TGTGCCAGCAGTCGGACAGGGGACACTGAAGCTTTCTTT. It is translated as CASSRTGDTEAFF.